These 17 T cell receptor beta chains share one sample of origin, sequenced in a study of OX40 agonist ivuxolimab in advanced cancers. Libraries came from the immunoSEQ multiplex PCR assay. TCRdb holds this immuneACCESS table with in-frame rearrangements only. Some clones are missing; in checked studies, unresolved V genes explain under half, and the rest has no known cause. The sample includes some 74,000 clones, with more than 85% observed a single time. 0.8% to 1.2% of the sample is in the top ten clones. Material: CD4+ or CD8+ T cells sorted from blood, obtained in a trial of the OX40 agonist ivuxolimab. The source of these receptors is an adult with an advanced solid tumor such as melanoma, head and neck, liver or kidney cancer.

This clone was observed a single time. The chain carries TRBV15 and TRBJ2-5; D possibly corresponds to TRBD2 (6 bases). The CDR3 has 14 residues. The germline V and J ends were trimmed by 8 bases and 4 bases, with 17 bases remaining between them. Germline lookup yields CDR1 LNHNV and CDR2 YYDKDF (reference sequence). The CDR3 region is CATSTRLGRETQYF. The CDR3 region has the DNA TGTGCCACCTCTACCCGACTAGGACGAGAGACCCAGTACTTC.

The chain recombines TRBV11-2 with TRBJ2-2; tentatively, D is TRBD2 (6 bases). Germline V gene lookup returns CDR1 SGHAT and CDR2 FQNNGV. With 6 bases removed from V and 2 bases from J, the gap between germline ends came to 13 bases. The CDR3 has 15 amino acids. The CDR3 nucleotides are TGTGCCAGCAGGTTGGCGGGGCCTAACACCGGGGAGCTGTTTTTT. Its translation is CASRLAGPNTGELFF.

CDR3 sequence (DNA): TGTGCCAGCATGATAGGGAGAAAGAATGAGCAGTTCTTC. Translating gives CASMIGRKNEQFF. The chain combines TRBV2 with TRBJ2-1; D is possibly TRBD2 (5 bases). CDR1 and CDR2 (germline): SNHLY, FYNNEI. V gave up 7 bases and J gave up 7 bases, with 14 bases separating them. There are 13 residues in the CDR3.

The rearrangement uses TRBV18 and TRBJ2-1; 15 bases line up with TRBD2. This CDR3 is 17 amino acids long. The germline gives CDR1 KGHSH, CDR2 LQKENI. Trimming at V came to 5 bases and at J to 4 bases, leaving 6 bases not matched to a gene. The CDR3 region has the DNA TGTGCCAGCTCAGCCGGACTAGCGGGGGGGCGTTACAATGAGCAGTTCTTC. Protein product: CASSAGLAGGRYNEQFF.

The table lists this clone with a count of one. The J gene is TRBJ2-3, the V gene TRBV7-9; possibly TRBD1 or TRBD2 for D (6 bases each). CDR3 length equals 15 residues. CDR1 is SEHNR and CDR2 is FQNEAQ in the germline V gene (reference sequence). The V and J ends lost 6 bases and 0 bases respectively, with 13 bases between them. The CDR3 sequence is CASSFIGGSTDTQYF. CDR3 DNA sequence: TGTGCCAGCAGTTTTATCGGGGGCAGCACAGATACGCAGTATTTT.

The chain links TRBV25-1 to TRBJ1-1; 10 positions match TRBD1. Germline assignment: CDR1 MGHDK and CDR2 SYGVNS. J gave up 5 bases and V 3 bases, and 3 bases lay outside the gene matches. CDR3 length equals 14 residues. The CDR3 DNA sequence: TGTGCCAGCAGTGAGGGACAGGGGTGGACTGAAGCTTTCTTT. It is translated as CASSEGQGWTEAFF.

The chain carries TRBV7-2 and TRBJ1-2; no clear D. V dropped 5 bases and J dropped 8 bases, with 18 bases sitting between them. The CDR3 is 14 residues long. Germline CDR1 and CDR2: SGHTA and FQGNSA. The CDR3 loop is CASSPSSLSVGYTF. The CDR3 bases are TGTGCCAGCAGCCCCTCGTCTTTGTCCGTCGGCTACACCTTC.

A few counts support this clone. The chain employs TRBV6-5 and TRBJ1-5; TRBD1 is a possible D gene (5 bases). The CDR3 is made up of 13 amino acids. The ends were cut back, 8 bases at V and 6 bases at J, with 14 bases in the middle. CDR1 MNHEY and CDR2 SVGAGI come from the germline V gene. CDR3 protein: CASQLTRGQPQHF. The CDR3 DNA sequence: TGTGCCAGCCAGTTGACGAGGGGTCAGCCCCAGCATTTT.

The chain combines TRBV10-3 with TRBJ2-5; D possibly corresponds to TRBD1 (6 bases). Germline V lookup: CDR1 ENHRY, CDR2 SYGVKD. The germline V and J ends were trimmed by 4 bases and 4 bases, with 13 bases remaining between them. The CDR3 contains 14 residues. The CDR3 is CAISGEGVGETQYF. The DNA of the CDR3 is TGTGCCATCAGTGGTGAGGGGGTCGGAGAGACCCAGTACTTC.

The J gene is TRBJ2-7, the V gene TRBV6-5; TRBD2 agrees at 9 bases. The CDR3 covers 15 residues. V lost 4 bases and J lost 3; bases outside the gene matches: 7. Per the germline V gene, CDR1 is MNHEY and CDR2 is SVGAGI. The chain's CDR3 is CASSSLSGSHYEQYF. For the CDR3, the DNA is TGTGCCAGCAGTTCTCTTAGCGGGAGCCACTACGAGCAGTACTTC.

The rearrangement links TRBV15 to TRBJ2-7; either TRBD1 or TRBD2 may supply D (6 bases each). The CDR3 spans 16 residues. Trimming removed 3 bases from V and 6 bases from J, with 21 bases in between. CDR1 is LNHNV, CDR2 YYDKDF, per germline (reference sequence). This chain's CDR3 is CATSRWGALPVVEQYF. DNA of the CDR3: TGTGCCACCAGCAGGTGGGGGGCACTACCTGTTGTCGAGCAGTACTTC.

V usage is TRBV7-3 and J usage is TRBJ1-6; 9 nucleotides agree with TRBD1. Germline CDR1 and CDR2: SGHTA and FQGTGA. CDR3 length equals 16 residues. The V segment lost 5 bases and the J segment 8 bases; nucleotides outside the gene matches: 10. The CDR3 DNA sequence: TGTGCCAGCAGCCCATCGGGGACAGGGTTCCATTCACCCCTCCACTTT. It yields the protein CASSPSGTGFHSPLHF.

This sequence joins TRBV6-1 and TRBJ1-6; weak D call: TRBD1 (5 bases). Germline V gene sequence: CDR1 MNHNS, CDR2 SASEGT. The CDR3 runs 15 residues. Trimming removed 6 bases at V and 5 bases at J, with 14 bases between. The CDR3 reads CASRVRDVHNSPLHF. As DNA, the CDR3 is TGTGCCAGCAGGGTACGGGACGTCCATAATTCACCCCTCCACTTT.

The gene calls are TRBV19 and TRBJ1-1; 8 bases line up with TRBD1. Germline V lookup: CDR1 LNHDA, CDR2 SQIVND (reference sequence). This CDR3 is 14 amino acids long. With V trimmed by 4 bases and J by 4 bases, 5 bases remained unmatched. The CDR3 loop reads CASSTRQGSTEAFF. The DNA for the CDR3 is TGTGCCAGTAGTACAAGACAGGGGAGCACTGAAGCTTTCTTT.

The chain couples TRBV6-1 to TRBJ1-1, with D possibly TRBD1 on 5 matching bases. V was clipped by 8 bases and J by 3 bases, with 13 bases between them. The germline V gene encodes CDR1 MNHNS and CDR2 SASEGT. The CDR3 extends over 13 amino acids. DNA of the CDR3: TGTGCCAGCTCGAGGGGACGGTACACTGAAGCTTTCTTT. Its translation is CASSRGRYTEAFF.

This rearrangement joins TRBV18 to TRBJ1-1; TRBD1 matches 9 bases. J gave up 4 bases and V 8 bases, and 14 bases lay outside the gene matches. From germline, CDR1 is KGHSH and CDR2 LQKENI. CDR3 length equals 16 residues. The CDR3 nucleotides read TGTGCCAGCCGACCGGGACAGGGATTGGTTAGCACTGAAGCTTTCTTT. It specifies CASRPGQGLVSTEAFF.

Notes on this clone: One end of the junction fails to match germline, which may point to a read error. V usage is TRBV20-1 and J usage is TRBJ2-2; 9 bases match TRBD1. The germline V gene has CDR1 DFQATT and CDR2 SNEGSKA (reference sequence). The CDR3 sequence is 11 residues long. DNA of the CDR3: TGCAGTGCTTTACAGGGGGCAACCGGGGATTTT. This gives the protein CSALQGATGDF.